This T cell receptor (beta chain) was documented in a study of siplizumab effects on memory and regulatory T cells. Points from the study as a whole: The alloresponse seemed to draw substantially on naive T cells, which appeared more diverse than memory cells.

CDR1 is SNHLY, CDR2 FYNNEI, per germline. Trimming left V 6 bases short and J 3 bases short, with 9 bases between. This CDR3 spans 13 amino acids. This clone was seen a single time. Its antigen is not known. In each sample, 85,000 to 100,000 TCR templates were assayed. This table comes from immunoSEQ multiplex PCR, and its TCRdb copy is limited to in-frame clones, with some not included. This sample has about 120,000 clones; about 94% occur once, and the top ten carry around 1.5%. The chain combines TRBV2 with TRBJ2-1; D tentatively fits TRBD1 or TRBD2 (5 bases each). The sequenced sample was non-Treg CD4+ T cells sorted from blood. This clonotype was obtained from a human donor in good health. The CDR3 DNA is TGTGCCAGCAGGGGACGGGGCTACAATGAGCAGTTCTTC. Encoded protein: CASRGRGYNEQFF.